These 30 T cell receptor beta chains were all obtained from the same sample, sequenced in a study of shared clonotypes between healthy human individuals. Here immunoSEQ multiplex PCR was the method, and the copy in TCRdb shows in-frame clones only, minus some. This table holds roughly 1,600,000 clones, 98% found once. Sequencing was done on a sample of naive CD4+ T cells sorted from blood. The subset is: CD45RA+ positively selected. These receptor sequences come from a young man in good health.

Points on this clone: Other DNA sequences in the same sample also yield this CDR3. The chain couples TRBV28 to TRBJ1-5; D ambiguous. The germline CDR1 and CDR2 sequences are MDHEN and SYDVKM. The CDR3 contains 11 residues. Between the trimmed V and J ends, which lost 3 bases and 5 bases, there was a span of 2 bases. Here the CDR3 reads CASSLDQPQHF. In DNA, the CDR3 is TGTGCCAGCAGTTTGGATCAGCCCCAGCATTTT.

The chain couples TRBV7-2 to TRBJ2-1; D ambiguous. The CDR3 has 14 residues. The V gene's germline CDR1 is SGHTA and CDR2 FQGNSA. The V and J ends lost 2 bases and 0 bases respectively, with 5 bases between them. The CDR3 nucleotides are TGTGCCAGCAGCTTACCGGGCTCCTACAATGAGCAGTTCTTC. This codes for CASSLPGSYNEQFF.

V is TRBV30 and J is TRBJ1-2, with a tentative D call TRBD1 (5 bases). The germline CDR1 and CDR2 sequences are GTSNPN and SVGIG (reference sequence). Trimming shortened V by 2 bases and J by 6 bases, and 13 bases separated the two germline ends. This CDR3 spans 13 amino acids. The DNA for the CDR3 is TGTGCCTGGAGTCCTTCAGGGAAACATGGCTACACCTTC. Translating it yields CAWSPSGKHGYTF.

J is TRBJ2-7 and V is TRBV5-4; the match to TRBD1 covers 8 bases. V dropped 3 bases and J dropped 6; count of bases not matched to a gene: 8. Germline CDR1 is SGHNT and CDR2 is YYREEE (reference sequence). This CDR3 is 14 amino acids long. Here the CDR3 reads CASSSQGAPSEQYF. CDR3 sequence (DNA): TGTGCCAGCAGCTCGCAGGGGGCCCCTTCCGAGCAGTACTTC.

The chain employs TRBV23-1 and TRBJ2-1; possibly TRBD2 for D (6 bases). TRBV23-1 is classed as an ORF, of uncertain function. The CDR3 spans 14 residues. Between the trimmed V and J ends, which lost 2 bases and 1 base, there was a span of 6 bases. The CDR3 DNA is TGCGCCAGCAGTCAAGGGAGGTCCTACAATGAGCAGTTCTTC. Protein: CASSQGRSYNEQFF.

The chain is built from TRBV19 and TRBJ2-7; possible D gene TRBD2, 6 bases. The CDR3 length is 16 residues. From germline, CDR1 is LNHDA and CDR2 SQIVND (reference sequence). Trimming removed 5 bases at V and 4 bases at J, with 21 bases between. CDR3 residues: CASSPRIGRGGYEQYF. The CDR3 nucleotides are TGTGCCAGTAGTCCAAGAATCGGGCGGGGAGGATACGAGCAGTACTTC.

The CDR3 DNA reads as TGTGCCAGCACGACAGGGAACACCATATATTTT. The encoded protein is CASTTGNTIYF. The chain carries TRBV6-5 and TRBJ1-3, with 7 bases aligning to TRBD1. J gave up 7 bases and V 7 bases, and 1 base lay outside the gene matches. Per the germline V gene, CDR1 is MNHEY and CDR2 is SVGAGI. The CDR3 consists of 11 residues.

The chain has TRBV6-1 and TRBJ1-5; D is possibly TRBD1 (5 bases). This CDR3 spans 15 amino acids. Trimming removed 3 bases at V and 1 base at J, with 10 bases between. From germline, CDR1 is MNHNS and CDR2 SASEGT. CDR3 sequence (DNA): TGTGCCAGCAGTGACGGGGGGGGGAGCAATCAGCCCCAGCATTTT. This codes for CASSDGGGSNQPQHF.

For the CDR3, the DNA is TGTGCCACCAGCAGAGAGGCGGCAGCCCAGCCCCAGCATTTT. It yields the protein CATSREAAAQPQHF. The rearrangement uses TRBV15 and TRBJ1-5; no clear D. The CDR3 contains 14 residues. Trimming cost V 0 bases and J 7 bases, with 10 bases left between them. In germline, CDR1 is LNHNV, CDR2 YYDKDF (reference sequence).

This chain uses TRBV14 with TRBJ1-4, with a possible D match to TRBD1 (5 bases). This CDR3 spans 16 amino acids. The ends were cut back, 4 bases at V and 4 bases at J, with 16 bases in the middle. The germline CDR1 and CDR2 sequences are SGHDN and FVKESK. Here the CDR3 reads CASSPVGRDLNEKLFF. The CDR3 DNA sequence: TGTGCCAGCAGCCCCGTAGGGAGGGACCTTAATGAAAAACTGTTTTTT.

This chain connects TRBV6-5 to TRBJ2-3; D may be TRBD2 (6 bases). The CDR3 sequence is 15 residues long. V was shortened by 5 bases and J by 3 bases, with 15 bases between the two germline ends. Germline V CDR1 and CDR2: MNHEY, SVGAGI. CDR3 sequence reads: CASSRGDSPTDTQYF. CDR3 DNA sequence: TGTGCCAGCAGTCGCGGGGACTCCCCTACAGATACGCAGTATTTT.

The V and J genes are TRBV5-8 and TRBJ2-5; maybe TRBD1 (5 bases). Germline CDR1 SGHTS, CDR2 YDEGEE. The length of the CDR3 is 15 residues. The ends were cut back, 4 bases at V and 1 base at J, with 14 bases in the middle. The CDR3 loop reads CASSPGRQFQETQYF. The CDR3 nucleotides read TGTGCCAGCAGCCCCGGCAGACAGTTCCAAGAGACCCAGTACTTC.

The chain carries TRBV6-5 and TRBJ2-3; D ambiguous. Trimming left V 2 bases short and J 2 bases short, with 14 bases between. Germline V CDR1 and CDR2: MNHEY, SVGAGI. CDR3 length: 16 residues. CDR3 bases: TGTGCCAGCAGTTACCAAGCTCCCCCCTACACAGATACGCAGTATTTT. Translating gives CASSYQAPPYTDTQYF.

The chain carries TRBV5-5 and TRBJ1-1; D uncertain. Between the trimmed V and J ends, which lost 0 bases and 0 bases, there was a span of 6 bases. The V gene's germline CDR1 is SGHKS and CDR2 YYEKEE (reference sequence). The CDR3 is made up of 14 amino acids. The CDR3 spells CASSLARMNTEAFF. In nucleotides, the CDR3 is TGTGCCAGCAGCTTGGCCCGGATGAACACTGAAGCTTTCTTT.

This clone has just one count. The V call is TRBV11-2, the J call TRBJ2-3, with TRBD2 identical over 13 bases. Germline CDR1 is SGHAT and CDR2 is FQNNGV. The CDR3 has 16 amino acids. With V trimmed by 4 bases and J by 3 bases, 4 bases remained unmatched. CDR3 sequence (DNA): TGTGCCAGCAGCTCACTAGCGGGAGGGAGGACAGATACGCAGTATTTT. Its protein is CASSSLAGGRTDTQYF.

V and J are TRBV5-8 and TRBJ2-4; D gene uncertain. The CDR3 totals 12 residues. Deletions cut 2 bases from V and 7 bases from J, with 7 bases between. CDR1 SGHTS and CDR2 YDEGEE come from the germline V gene. The DNA of the CDR3 is TGTGCCAGCAGCTTAATTGTGAACATTCAGTACTTC. Protein product: CASSLIVNIQYF.

The V call is TRBV15, the J call TRBJ2-5; 7 bases line up with TRBD1. With 0 bases clipped from V and 5 bases from J, the junction kept 6 bases outside the gene matches. The CDR3 length is 15 residues. Germline CDR1 reads LNHNV; CDR2 reads YYDKDF (reference sequence). CDR3 loop: CATSRDQTGYETQYF. For the CDR3, the DNA is TGTGCCACCAGCAGAGACCAGACAGGGTACGAGACCCAGTACTTC.

The V gene is TRBV11-2, the J gene TRBJ1-5; 9 bases agree with TRBD1. V lost 4 bases and J lost 3; bases outside the gene matches: 4. From germline, CDR1 is SGHAT and CDR2 FQNNGV. There are 15 residues in the CDR3. For the CDR3, the DNA is TGTGCCAGCAGCTCGACAGGGGGACACAATCAGCCCCAGCATTTT. It is translated as CASSSTGGHNQPQHF.

The chain employs TRBV6-1 and TRBJ2-1; D is ambiguous. The CDR3 spans 15 residues. The V end lost 7 bases, the J end lost 2 bases, and 15 bases lay between the germline ends. Germline CDR1 and CDR2: MNHNS and SASEGT. The CDR3 DNA follows: TGTGCCAGCACCCCGTGGACCTCAACCTACAATGAGCAGTTCTTC. Its protein product is CASTPWTSTYNEQFF.

About this clone itself: The junction differs from germline at one of its ends, possibly a read error. The chain recombines TRBV2 with TRBJ1-4; a weak D match, TRBD1 (5 bases). This CDR3 contains 14 residues. Germline CDR1 SNHLY, CDR2 FYNNEI. The CDR3 coding sequence is TGTGCCAGCAGCGAAGACCTGGGGGATGAAAAACTGTTTTTT. It translates to CASSEDLGDEKLFF.

The chain uses TRBV4-3 and TRBJ2-7; D assignment may be TRBD1 or TRBD2 (6 bases each). V lost 1 base and J lost 7, with 14 bases in between. CDR3 size: 14 residues. Germline V CDR1 and CDR2: LGHNA, YSLEER. The CDR3 region has the DNA TGCGCCAGCAGCCAAGGACCACAGGGAGGAGAGCAGTACTTC. Amino acids: CASSQGPQGGEQYF.

This chain's CDR3 is CASRSWGEVGYEQYF. The CDR3 nucleotides are TGTGCCAGCAGATCATGGGGAGAGGTGGGATACGAGCAGTACTTC. The genes are TRBV6-6 and TRBJ2-7, with D possibly TRBD2 on 5 matching bases. V gave up 6 bases and J gave up 4 bases, with 19 bases separating them. CDR3 length equals 15 residues. The V gene's germline CDR1 is MNHNY and CDR2 SVGAGI (reference sequence).

In regard to this clone: The sample carries other DNA sequences with the same CDR3. The gene calls are TRBV5-1 and TRBJ2-2; the D is unclear. CDR3 size: 13 residues. Germline lookup yields CDR1 SGHRS and CDR2 YFSETQ. Trimming shortened V by 5 bases and J by 6 bases, and 11 bases separated the two germline ends. CDR3 in DNA: TGCGCCAGCAGTCCTCTAAACGCCGGGGAGCTGTTTTTT. It encodes CASSPLNAGELFF.

The chain recombines TRBV27 with TRBJ1-5, with no clear D. The V and J ends lost 8 bases and 2 bases respectively, with 10 bases between them. The CDR3 runs 13 residues. From germline, CDR1 is MNHEY and CDR2 SMNVEV (reference sequence). Here the CDR3 reads CASARVGNQPQHF. DNA of the CDR3: TGTGCCAGCGCGAGGGTTGGCAATCAGCCCCAGCATTTT.

The V gene is TRBV5-4, the J gene TRBJ2-3; D remains unclear. Germline V gene data show CDR1 as SGHNT and CDR2 as YYREEE (reference sequence). V lost 0 bases, J lost 2 bases, and 7 bases lay in between. CDR3 length equals 14 residues. The CDR3 bases are TGTGCCAGCAGCTTGGAAAGCTACACAGATACGCAGTATTTT. Translated: CASSLESYTDTQYF.

This clone is a singleton in its sample. V and J are TRBV7-2 and TRBJ2-2; D is perhaps TRBD2 (7 bases). Germline lookup yields CDR1 SGHTA and CDR2 FQGNSA. The length of the CDR3 is 15 residues. The germline V and J ends were trimmed by 3 bases and 4 bases, with 12 bases remaining between them. The CDR3 protein is CASSFRGASTGELFF. CDR3 in DNA: TGTGCCAGCAGCTTTCGGGGGGCGAGCACCGGGGAGCTGTTTTTT.

J is TRBJ2-7 and V is TRBV18; D is unresolved. CDR3 length: 14 amino acids. The V end lost 1 base, the J end lost 3 bases, and 10 bases lay between the germline ends. In germline, CDR1 is KGHSH, CDR2 LQKENI. Written as DNA, the CDR3 is TGTGCCAGCTCACCACTAGGAATGGTCTACGAGCAGTACTTC. Protein sequence: CASSPLGMVYEQYF.

The V call is TRBV10-3, the J call TRBJ1-5, with 8 bases fitting TRBD1. The CDR3 consists of 18 residues. The V and J ends lost 0 bases and 9 bases, in that order; junction bases with no gene match: 16. The germline V gene has CDR1 ENHRY and CDR2 SYGVKD. CDR3: CAISESILRGPSGPPQHF. CDR3 sequence (DNA): TGTGCCATCAGTGAGTCGATACTCAGGGGGCCAAGTGGTCCGCCCCAGCATTTT.

This rearrangement joins TRBV28 to TRBJ1-4; 8 bases are a match to TRBD1. Germline CDR1 and CDR2: MDHEN and SYDVKM. The CDR3 is 14 amino acids. V was pared by 3 bases and J by 6 bases, with 3 bases of the junction left unmatched. In DNA form, the CDR3 reads TGTGCCAGCAGTTTTACAGGGGGGCATGAAAAACTGTTTTTT. This sequence encodes CASSFTGGHEKLFF.

V usage is TRBV10-1 and J usage is TRBJ2-2; 8 bases line up with TRBD2. Germline CDR1 is WNHNN and CDR2 is SYGVQD (reference sequence). The CDR3 extends over 14 amino acids. V gave up 4 bases and J gave up 7 bases; unmatched junction bases: 5. CDR3 sequence reads: CASSVSGSLGELFF. CDR3 DNA sequence: TGCGCCAGCAGTGTAAGCGGGAGCCTCGGGGAGCTGTTTTTT.